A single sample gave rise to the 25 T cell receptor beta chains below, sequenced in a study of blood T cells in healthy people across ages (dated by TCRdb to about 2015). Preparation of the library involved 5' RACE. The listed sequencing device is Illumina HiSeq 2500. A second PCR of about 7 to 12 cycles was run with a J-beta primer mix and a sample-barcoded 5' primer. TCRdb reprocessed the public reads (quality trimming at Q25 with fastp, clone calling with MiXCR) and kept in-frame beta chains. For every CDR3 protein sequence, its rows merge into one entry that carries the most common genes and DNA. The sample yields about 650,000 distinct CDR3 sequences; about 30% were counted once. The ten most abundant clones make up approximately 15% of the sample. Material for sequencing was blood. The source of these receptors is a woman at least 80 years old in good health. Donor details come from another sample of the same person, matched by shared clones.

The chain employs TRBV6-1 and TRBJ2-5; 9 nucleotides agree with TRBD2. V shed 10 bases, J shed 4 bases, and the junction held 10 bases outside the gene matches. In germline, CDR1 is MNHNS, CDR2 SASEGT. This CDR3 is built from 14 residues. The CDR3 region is CAIRTSGGTETQYF. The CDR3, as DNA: TGTGCCATAAGGACCAGCGGGGGGACAGAGACCCAGTACTTC.

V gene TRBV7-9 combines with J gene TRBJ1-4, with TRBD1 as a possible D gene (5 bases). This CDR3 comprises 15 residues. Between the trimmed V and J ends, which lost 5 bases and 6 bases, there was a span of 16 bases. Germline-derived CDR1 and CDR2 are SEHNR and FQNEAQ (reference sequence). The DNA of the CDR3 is TGTGCCAGCAGCATACTGACAGTGAACCATGAAAAACTGTTTTTT. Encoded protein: CASSILTVNHEKLFF.

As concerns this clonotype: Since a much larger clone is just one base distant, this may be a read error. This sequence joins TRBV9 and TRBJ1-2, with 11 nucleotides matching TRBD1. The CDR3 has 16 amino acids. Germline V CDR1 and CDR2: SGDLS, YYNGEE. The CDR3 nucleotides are TGTGCCAGCAGCTTTGGGACAGGGGGAGTTTCGCGGGGCTACGCCTTC. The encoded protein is CASSFGTGGVSRGYAF.

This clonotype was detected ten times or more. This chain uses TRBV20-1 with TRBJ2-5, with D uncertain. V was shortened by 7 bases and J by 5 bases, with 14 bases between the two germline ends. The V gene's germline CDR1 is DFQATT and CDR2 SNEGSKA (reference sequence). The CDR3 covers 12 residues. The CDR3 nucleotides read TGCAGTGTAAGATCTCCGGCGGAGACCCAGTACTTC. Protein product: CSVRSPAETQYF.

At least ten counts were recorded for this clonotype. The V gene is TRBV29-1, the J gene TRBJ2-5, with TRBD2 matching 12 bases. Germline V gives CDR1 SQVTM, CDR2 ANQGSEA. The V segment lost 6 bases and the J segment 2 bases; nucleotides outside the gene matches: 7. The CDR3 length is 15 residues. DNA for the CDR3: TGCAGCGTGGAACTAGCGGGGGGAAGGCAAGAGACCCAGTACTTC. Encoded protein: CSVELAGGRQETQYF.

This CDR3 reads CASSPGQGRGELFF. The CDR3 bases are TGTGCCAGCAGCCCCGGACAGGGACGGGGGGAGCTGTTTTTT. The chain has TRBV5-6 and TRBJ2-2, with TRBD1 matching 8 bases. The length of the CDR3 is 14 residues. Germline V gives CDR1 SGHDT, CDR2 YYEEEE. V dropped 4 bases and J dropped 8; count of bases not matched to a gene: 7.

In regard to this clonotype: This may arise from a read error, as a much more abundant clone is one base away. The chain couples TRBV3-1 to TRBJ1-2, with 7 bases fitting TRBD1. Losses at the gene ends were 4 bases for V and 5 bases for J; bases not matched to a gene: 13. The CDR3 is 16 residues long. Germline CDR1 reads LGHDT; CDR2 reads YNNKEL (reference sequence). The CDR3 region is CASSPDIGGYGYGYTF. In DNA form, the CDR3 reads TGTGCCAGCAGCCCCGATATAGGGGGCTATGGGTATGGCTACACCTTC.

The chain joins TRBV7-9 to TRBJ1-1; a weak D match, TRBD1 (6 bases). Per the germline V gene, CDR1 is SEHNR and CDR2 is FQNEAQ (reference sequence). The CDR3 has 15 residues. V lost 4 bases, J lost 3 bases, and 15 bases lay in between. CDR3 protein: CASSSGALRDTEAFF. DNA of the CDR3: TGTGCCAGCAGCTCGGGGGCTTTGAGGGACACTGAAGCTTTCTTT.

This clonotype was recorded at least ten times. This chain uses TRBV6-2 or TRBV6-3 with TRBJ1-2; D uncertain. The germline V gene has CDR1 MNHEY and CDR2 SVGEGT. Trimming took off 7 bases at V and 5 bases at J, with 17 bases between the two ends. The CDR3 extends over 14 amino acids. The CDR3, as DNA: TGTGCCAGCACCGACCCAGGACGGGATTATGGCTACACCTTC. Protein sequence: CASTDPGRDYGYTF.

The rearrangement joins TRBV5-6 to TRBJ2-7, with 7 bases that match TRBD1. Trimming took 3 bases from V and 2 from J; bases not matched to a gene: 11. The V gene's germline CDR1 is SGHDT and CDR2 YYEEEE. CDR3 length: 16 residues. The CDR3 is CASSSQWDSYAYEQYF. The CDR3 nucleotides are TGTGCCAGCAGCTCCCAATGGGACAGTTACGCCTACGAGCAGTACTTC. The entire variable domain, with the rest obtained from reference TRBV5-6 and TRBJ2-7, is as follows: DAGVTQSPTHLIKTRGQQVTLRCSPKSGHDTVSWYQQALGQGPQFIFQYYEEEERQRGNFPDRFSGHQFPNYSSELNVNALLLGDSALYLCASSSQWDSYAYEQYFGPGTRLTVT.

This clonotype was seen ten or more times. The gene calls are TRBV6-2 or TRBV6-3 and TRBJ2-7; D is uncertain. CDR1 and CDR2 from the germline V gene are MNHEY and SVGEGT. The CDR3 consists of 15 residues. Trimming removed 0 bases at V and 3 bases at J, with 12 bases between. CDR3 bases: TGTGCCAGCAGTTACTCTACGGGTCACTACTACGAGCAGTACTTC. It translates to CASSYSTGHYYEQYF.

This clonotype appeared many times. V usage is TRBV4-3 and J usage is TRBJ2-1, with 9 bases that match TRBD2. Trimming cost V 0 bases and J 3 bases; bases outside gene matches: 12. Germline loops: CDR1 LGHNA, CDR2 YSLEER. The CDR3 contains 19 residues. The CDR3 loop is CASSQDGNIAGARYNEQFF. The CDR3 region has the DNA TGCGCCAGCAGCCAAGATGGTAATATAGCGGGGGCCCGCTACAATGAGCAGTTCTTC.

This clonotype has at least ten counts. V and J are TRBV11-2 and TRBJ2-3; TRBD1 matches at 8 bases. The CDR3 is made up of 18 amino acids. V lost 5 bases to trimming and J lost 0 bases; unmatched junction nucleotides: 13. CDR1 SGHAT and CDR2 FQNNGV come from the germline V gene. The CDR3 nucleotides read TGTGCCAGCAGCCGCTCCGGGACAGGATCATCTAGCACAGATACGCAGTATTTT. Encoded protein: CASSRSGTGSSSTDTQYF.

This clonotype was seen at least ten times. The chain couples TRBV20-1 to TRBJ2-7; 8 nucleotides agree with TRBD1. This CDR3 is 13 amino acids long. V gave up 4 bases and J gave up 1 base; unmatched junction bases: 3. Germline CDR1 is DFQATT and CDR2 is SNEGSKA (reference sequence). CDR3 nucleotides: TGCAGTGCTACTGGACAGGGTTCCTACGAGCAGTACTTC. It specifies CSATGQGSYEQYF.

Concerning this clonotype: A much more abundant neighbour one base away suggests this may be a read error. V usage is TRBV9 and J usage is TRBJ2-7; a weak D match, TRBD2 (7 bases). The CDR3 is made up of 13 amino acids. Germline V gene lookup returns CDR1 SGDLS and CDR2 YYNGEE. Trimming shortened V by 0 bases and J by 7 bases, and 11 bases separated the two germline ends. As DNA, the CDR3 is TGTGCCAGCAGCGTAGTCGGGGGGCGGGAGCAGTACTTC. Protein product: CASSVVGGREQYF.

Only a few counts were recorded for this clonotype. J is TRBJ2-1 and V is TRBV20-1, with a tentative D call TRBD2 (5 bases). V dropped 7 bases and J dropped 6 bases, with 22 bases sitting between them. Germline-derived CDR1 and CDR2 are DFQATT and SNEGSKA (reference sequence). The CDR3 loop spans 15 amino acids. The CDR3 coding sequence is TGCAGTGTACAGCCACTAGTGGGTCTTGGCAATGAGCAGTTCTTC. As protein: CSVQPLVGLGNEQFF.

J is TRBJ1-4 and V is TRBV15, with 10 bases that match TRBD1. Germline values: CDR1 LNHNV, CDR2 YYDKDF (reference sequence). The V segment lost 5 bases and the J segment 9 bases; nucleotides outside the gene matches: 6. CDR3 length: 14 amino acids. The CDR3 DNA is TGTGCCACCAGCGCGGGACAGGGGACTCAAAAACTGTTTTTT. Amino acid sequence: CATSAGQGTQKLFF.

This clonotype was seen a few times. CDR3 in amino acids: CASSLGLAGRNEQYF. The DNA of the CDR3 is TGTGCCAGCAGCCTAGGACTAGCGGGGCGCAATGAGCAGTACTTC. The rearrangement joins TRBV14 to TRBJ2-7; 12 positions match TRBD2. Germline assignment: CDR1 SGHDN and CDR2 FVKESK. This CDR3 has 15 residues. The J segment lost 7 bases and the V segment lost 4 bases, leaving 8 bases of the junction unmatched.

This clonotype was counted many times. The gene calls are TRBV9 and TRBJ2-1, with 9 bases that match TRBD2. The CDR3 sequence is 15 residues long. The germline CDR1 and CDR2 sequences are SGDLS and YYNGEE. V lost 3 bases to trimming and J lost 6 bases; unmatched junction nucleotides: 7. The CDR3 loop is CASSDSGGIRNEQFF. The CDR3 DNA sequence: TGTGCCAGCAGCGATAGCGGGGGTATTCGCAATGAGCAGTTCTTC.

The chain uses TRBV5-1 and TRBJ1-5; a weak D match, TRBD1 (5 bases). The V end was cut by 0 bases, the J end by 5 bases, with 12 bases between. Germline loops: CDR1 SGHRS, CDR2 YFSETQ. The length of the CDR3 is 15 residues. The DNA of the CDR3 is TGCGCCAGCAGCTTGGTACCAGGGACGGATCAGCCCCAGCATTTT. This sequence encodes CASSLVPGTDQPQHF. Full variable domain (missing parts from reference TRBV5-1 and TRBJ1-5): KAGVTQTPRYLIKTRGQQVTLSCSPISGHRSVSWYQQTPGQGLQFLFEYFSETQRNKGNFPGRFSGRQFSNSRSEMNVSTLELGDSALYLCASSLVPGTDQPQHFGDGTRLSIL.

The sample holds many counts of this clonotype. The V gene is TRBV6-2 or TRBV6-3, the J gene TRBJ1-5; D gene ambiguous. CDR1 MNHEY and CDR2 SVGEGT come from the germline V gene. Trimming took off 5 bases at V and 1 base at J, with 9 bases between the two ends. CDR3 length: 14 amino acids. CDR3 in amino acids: CASSHGRSNQPQHF. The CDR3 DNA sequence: TGTGCCAGCAGTCACGGCAGGAGCAATCAGCCCCAGCATTTT.

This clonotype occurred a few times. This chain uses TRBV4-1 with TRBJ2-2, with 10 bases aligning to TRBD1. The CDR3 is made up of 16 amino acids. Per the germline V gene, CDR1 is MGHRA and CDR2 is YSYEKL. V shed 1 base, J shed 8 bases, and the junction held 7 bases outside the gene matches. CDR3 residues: CASSQADRGPSGELFF. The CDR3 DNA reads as TGCGCCAGCAGCCAAGCTGACAGGGGGCCCAGTGGGGAGCTGTTTTTT.

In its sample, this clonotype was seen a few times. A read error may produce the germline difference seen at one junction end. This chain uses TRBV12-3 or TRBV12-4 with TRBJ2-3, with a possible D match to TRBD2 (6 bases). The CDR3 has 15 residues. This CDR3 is CASSFSGPSADAQYF. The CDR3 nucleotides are TGTGCCAGCAGTTTTTCCGGACCTAGCGCAGATGCGCAGTATTTT.

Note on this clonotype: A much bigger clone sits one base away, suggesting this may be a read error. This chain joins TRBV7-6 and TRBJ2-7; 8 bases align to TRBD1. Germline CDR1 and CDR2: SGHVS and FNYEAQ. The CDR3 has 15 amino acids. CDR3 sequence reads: CASSPGGYSSYERYF. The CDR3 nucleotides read TGTGCCAGCAGCCCAGGGGGCTATAGCTCCTACGAGCGGTACTTC.

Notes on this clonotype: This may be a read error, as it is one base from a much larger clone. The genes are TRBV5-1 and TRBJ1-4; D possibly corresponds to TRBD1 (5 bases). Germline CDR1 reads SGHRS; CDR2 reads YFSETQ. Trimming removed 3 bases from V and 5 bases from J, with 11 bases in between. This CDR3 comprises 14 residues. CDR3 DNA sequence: TGCGCCAGCAGCTGGATGGGGGACAATGAAAAACTGTTTTTT. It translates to CASSWMGDNEKLFF.